The 9 T cell receptor beta chains given below trace back to one sample, sequenced in a study of cytomegalovirus exposure and HLA in healthy donors. Primers included in the PCR were 60 Vbeta and 13 Jbeta primers. Some clones are missing from TCRdb's copy, which holds only in-frame ones; the method was immunoSEQ multiplex PCR. The listing records roughly 50,000 clones. Sequenced sample: PBMCs. The receptor source for this set is a woman in her thirties or forties in good health and CMV-seronegative.

This chain uses TRBV19 with TRBJ2-1; the match to TRBD2 covers 8 bases. The CDR3 contains 14 residues. With V trimmed by 10 bases and J by 3 bases, 8 bases remained unmatched. From germline, CDR1 is LNHDA and CDR2 SQIVND (reference sequence). CDR3 bases: TGTGCCACCGCACTAGCGGTTGGCTACAATGAGCAGTTCTTC. The encoded protein is CATALAVGYNEQFF.

The V call is TRBV9, the J call TRBJ2-1; TRBD2 agrees at 8 bases. Unmatched junction bases numbered 6, after V lost 0 bases and J lost 7 bases. CDR3 length: 15 residues. The germline CDR1 and CDR2 sequences are SGDLS and YYNGEE. CDR3 region: CASSVDGLARNEQFF. The CDR3 coding sequence is TGTGCCAGCAGCGTAGACGGACTAGCAAGGAATGAGCAGTTCTTC.

The rearrangement uses TRBV4-3 and TRBJ2-5, with D tentatively TRBD2 (6 bases). CDR1 is LGHNA, CDR2 YSLEER, per germline. The CDR3 totals 16 residues. Trimming removed 0 bases from V and 5 bases from J, with 16 bases in between. CDR3 DNA sequence: TGCGCCAGCAGCCAAGATCGGGTGGGGGGTCGGGAGACCCAGTACTTC. It codes for CASSQDRVGGRETQYF.

The V call is TRBV27, the J call TRBJ1-6; D is undetermined. CDR1 is MNHEY, CDR2 SMNVEV, per germline (reference sequence). The V and J ends lost 0 bases and 12 bases respectively, with 12 bases between them. The CDR3 is 14 residues long. DNA for the CDR3: TGTGCCAGCAGTTTATCGATGGCAGGTAAACCCCTCCACTTT. The encoded protein is CASSLSMAGKPLHF.

The chain joins TRBV28 to TRBJ2-7, with TRBD1 identical over 7 bases. The CDR3 length is 15 residues. Germline values: CDR1 MDHEN, CDR2 SYDVKM. V shed 5 bases and J 2 bases; nucleotides not matched to a gene: 9. CDR3 residues: CASSTYRGSTYEQYF. The CDR3 region has the DNA TGTGCCAGCAGTACATACAGGGGTTCTACCTACGAGCAGTACTTC.

The chain uses TRBV30 and TRBJ2-3; TRBD1 matches at 9 bases. Germline V gives CDR1 GTSNPN, CDR2 SVGIG (reference sequence). CDR3 size: 14 residues. Losses at the gene ends were 3 bases for V and 0 bases for J; bases not matched to a gene: 1. CDR3 sequence reads: CAWRDRGSTDTQYF. In DNA form, the CDR3 reads TGTGCCTGGAGGGACAGGGGCAGCACAGATACGCAGTATTTT.

The chain has TRBV18 and TRBJ2-2; a weak D match, TRBD2 (5 bases). The germline V and J ends were trimmed by 3 bases and 6 bases, with 8 bases remaining between them. Germline V gene lookup returns CDR1 KGHSH and CDR2 LQKENI. The CDR3 spans 13 residues. DNA for the CDR3: TGTGCCAGCTCACCCTTGGAGGCCGGGGAGCTGTTTTTT. Translation gives CASSPLEAGELFF.

The chain employs TRBV5-1 and TRBJ1-2; TRBD1 matches at 7 bases. This CDR3 is built from 15 residues. V lost 0 bases, J lost 5 bases, and 7 bases stayed unmatched. Germline V gene lookup returns CDR1 SGHRS and CDR2 YFSETQ. For the CDR3, the DNA is TGCGCCAGCAGCTTGGAGGGGGCTCCCCCTTATGGCTACACCTTC. Protein product: CASSLEGAPPYGYTF.

V usage is TRBV28 and J usage is TRBJ1-1; 8 nucleotides align to TRBD1. CDR1 and CDR2 from the germline V gene are MDHEN and SYDVKM. V was pared by 4 bases and J by 3 bases, with 10 bases of the junction left unmatched. The CDR3 is 16 residues long. This CDR3 reads CASSSMRTGIDTEAFF. CDR3 DNA: TGTGCCAGCAGTTCCATGAGGACAGGGATCGACACTGAAGCTTTCTTT.